Each of the 5 T cell receptor beta chains below was sequenced from the same sample in a study of blood T cell repertoires in COVID-19. Assay used: immunoSEQ multiplex PCR; TCRdb lists only in-frame clones, some missing. The data hold 150,000 to 200,000 clones, with more than 80% observed a single time. Sequenced sample: peripheral blood. The receptor set was obtained from a woman at least 80 years old with COVID-19, enrolled during active disease.

The rearrangement joins TRBV11-3 to TRBJ1-2, with 9 nucleotides matching TRBD1. In germline, CDR1 is SGHNT, CDR2 YENEEA. J was trimmed by 4 bases and V by 0 bases; bases with no gene match: 12. The CDR3 is 18 residues long. The CDR3 sequence: CASSLEIGTGNPFYGYTF. In nucleotides, the CDR3 is TGTGCCAGCAGCTTAGAAATCGGGACAGGGAACCCGTTCTATGGCTACACCTTC.

This sequence joins TRBV6-5 and TRBJ2-7; 12 positions match TRBD2. Germline V gene lookup returns CDR1 MNHEY and CDR2 SVGAGI. The CDR3 has 14 residues. V dropped 6 bases and J dropped 3; count of bases not matched to a gene: 3. The CDR3, as DNA: TGTGCCAGCAGACGGACTAGCGGGGACTACGAGCAGTACTTC. It translates to CASRRTSGDYEQYF.

The DNA for the CDR3 is TGCGCCAGCAGCTTAGCGGGAGGCACGGGAGAGCAGTACTTC. Protein: CASSLAGGTGEQYF. This sequence joins TRBV5-1 and TRBJ2-7; 9 nucleotides line up with TRBD2. The V and J ends lost 2 bases and 7 bases, in that order; junction bases with no gene match: 7. The CDR3 sequence is 14 residues long. The V gene's germline CDR1 is SGHRS and CDR2 YFSETQ.

The chain uses TRBV28 and TRBJ1-6; 10 nucleotides match TRBD1. The CDR3 loop spans 15 amino acids. V was pared by 6 bases and J by 8 bases, with 7 bases of the junction left unmatched. CDR1 and CDR2 from the germline V gene are MDHEN and SYDVKM. CDR3 sequence: CASRSDRGQDSPLHF. CDR3 nucleotides: TGTGCCAGCAGGTCCGACAGGGGGCAAGATTCACCCCTCCACTTT. The complete variable domain, with remaining parts taken from reference TRBV28 and TRBJ1-6, reads DVKVTQSSRYLVKRTGEKVFLECVQDMDHENMFWYRQDPGLGLRLIYFSYDVKMKEKGDIPEGYSVSREKKERFSLILESASTNQTSMYLCASRSDRGQDSPLHFGNGTRLTVT.

The J gene is TRBJ1-1, the V gene TRBV27, with 9 nucleotides matching TRBD1. The trim removed 6 bases at V and 3 bases at J, leaving 14 bases unmatched. The CDR3 is made up of 17 amino acids. Per the germline V gene, CDR1 is MNHEY and CDR2 is SMNVEV (reference sequence). CDR3 region: CASRSGQGPRRDTEAFF. CDR3 in DNA: TGTGCCAGCAGGTCAGGACAGGGGCCACGGAGGGACACTGAAGCTTTCTTT.